Listed below are T cell receptor beta chains from one sample, sequenced in a study of blood T cell repertoires in COVID-19. Data came from immunoSEQ multiplex PCR; TCRdb stores just in-frame clones and leaves some out. The sample records some 83,000 clones, roughly four fifths being singletons. The sample consisted of peripheral blood. These receptors were taken from a human donor in a cohort sampled during active COVID-19. The CDR3 runs from the conserved cysteine through the conserved F or W.

v_gene	j_gene	CDR3aa
TRBV4-2	TRBJ2-1	CASSQVGSGAYNEQFF
TRBV4-1	TRBJ2-1	CASSQDIQIISYNEQFF
TRBV27	TRBJ1-4	CASSPQQGGFEKLFF
TRBV5-1	TRBJ2-5	CASSFGGPQGETQYF
TRBV3-1/TRBV3-2	TRBJ1-3	CASSRREGPGNTIYF
TRBV2	TRBJ2-3	CASSSGGDTQYF
TRBV30	TRBJ1-1	CAWSSRTGGKNTEAFF
TRBV6-5	TRBJ1-2	CASTSGRVYGYTF
TRBV11-2	TRBJ1-2	CASSPGDGYGYTF
TRBV20-1	TRBJ2-3	CSASLVSTDTQYF
TRBV7-2	TRBJ1-4	CASSLQWGGDNEKLFF
TRBV5-1	TRBJ1-4	CASRDIQGLGEKLFF
TRBV15	TRBJ1-2	CATSRGKGANYGYTF
TRBV10-1	TRBJ2-6	CASRGLTPGANVLTF
TRBV4-1	TRBJ2-1	CASSQDPSPNNEQFF
TRBV9	TRBJ2-5	CASSVVGTGVGETQYF
TRBV28	TRBJ1-5	CASSSEGRGGQPQHF
TRBV29-1	TRBJ1-1	CSVKPGNMNTEAFF
TRBV19	TRBJ2-7	CASSIRPGLDEQYF
TRBV11-2	TRBJ2-3	CASRGDRHGDTQYF
TRBV18	TRBJ1-1	CATTKGEGEAFF
TRBV18	TRBJ1-6	CASSPSGNSPLHF
TRBV7-2	TRBJ2-1	CASSLGEGGLNNEQFF
TRBV5-1	TRBJ2-1	CASSLVGSGGAREQFF
TRBV3-1/TRBV3-2	TRBJ1-1	CASSQESRTEAFF
TRBV5-1	TRBJ1-5	CASSPSAREGSNQPQHF
TRBV5-1	TRBJ2-1	CASSWGQSYNEQFF
TRBV19	TRBJ1-5	CASSRGLGWNQPQHF
TRBV6-6	TRBJ1-1	CASRERTSSWLAFF
TRBV27	TRBJ1-4	CASSSRGDEKLFF
TRBV7-9	TRBJ1-2	CASSLAGTGNNYGYTF
TRBV3-1/TRBV3-2	TRBJ1-1	CASSDRGTEAFF
TRBV10-3	TRBJ2-1	CAISSASGAYNEQFF
TRBV11-2	TRBJ2-3	CASSFDRGRTDTQYF
TRBV19	TRBJ2-7	CASSAGQGLSYEQYF
TRBV7-9	TRBJ1-2	CASGQGDYGYTF
TRBV2	TRBJ2-3	CASRLDRGGDTQYF
TRBV12-5	TRBJ1-3	CASAKAGATGNTIYF
TRBV29-1	TRBJ2-3	CSVRASGEITDTQYF
TRBV2	TRBJ2-5	CASRRQGSSETQYF
TRBV6-5	TRBJ1-2	CASSSTGGALRYTF
TRBV9	TRBJ2-1	CASSVADLYNEQFF
TRBV27	TRBJ1-6	CASSFLRGTGGGPLHF
TRBV5-5	TRBJ2-5	CASTLGGKETQYF
TRBV2	TRBJ2-1	CASSGWQGGYNEQFF
TRBV18	TRBJ2-4	CASSPPLGQGAGNIQYF
TRBV3-1/TRBV3-2	TRBJ2-3	CASSQRGGRTDTQYF
TRBV11-1	TRBJ2-4	CASSLVQGQNIQYF
TRBV9	TRBJ2-7	CASSAGQISYEQYF
TRBV6-6	TRBJ2-7	CASSPRVAYEQYF
TRBV7-2	TRBJ2-1	CASSPGKAVYNEQFF
TRBV10-3	TRBJ1-2	CAISAWTGGNYGYTF
TRBV7-2	TRBJ2-1	CASSLGVFNEQFF
TRBV19	TRBJ1-1	CASSMRQGQGYTEAFF